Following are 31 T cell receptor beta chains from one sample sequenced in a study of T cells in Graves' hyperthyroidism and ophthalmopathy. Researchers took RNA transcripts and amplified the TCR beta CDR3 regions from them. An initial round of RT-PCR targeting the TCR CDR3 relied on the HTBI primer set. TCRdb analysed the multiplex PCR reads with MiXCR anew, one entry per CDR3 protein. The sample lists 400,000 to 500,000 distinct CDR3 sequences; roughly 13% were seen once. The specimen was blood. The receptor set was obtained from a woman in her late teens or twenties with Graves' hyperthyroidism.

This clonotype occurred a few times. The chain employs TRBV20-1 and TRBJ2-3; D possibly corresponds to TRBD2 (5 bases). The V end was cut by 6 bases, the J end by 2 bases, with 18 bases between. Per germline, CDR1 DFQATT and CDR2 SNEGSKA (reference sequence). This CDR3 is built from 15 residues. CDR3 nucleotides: TGCAGTGCCTTAAGCGGAGACAAACCCACAGATACGCAGTATTTT. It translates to CSALSGDKPTDTQYF.

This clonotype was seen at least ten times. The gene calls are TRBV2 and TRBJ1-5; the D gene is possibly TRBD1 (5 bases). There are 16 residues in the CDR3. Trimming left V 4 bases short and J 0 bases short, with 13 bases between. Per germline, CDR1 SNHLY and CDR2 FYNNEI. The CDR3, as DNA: TGTGCCAGCAGTGTTCAGGGCAAACCTAGCAATCAGCCCCAGCATTTT. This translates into CASSVQGKPSNQPQHF.

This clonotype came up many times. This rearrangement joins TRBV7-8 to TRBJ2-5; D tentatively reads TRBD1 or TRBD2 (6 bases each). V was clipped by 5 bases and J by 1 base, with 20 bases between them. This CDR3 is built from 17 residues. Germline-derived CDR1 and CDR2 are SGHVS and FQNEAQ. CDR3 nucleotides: TGTGCCAGCAGCAAAACCCGGGGAGGACAGACCCAAGAGACCCAGTACTTC. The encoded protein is CASSKTRGGQTQETQYF.

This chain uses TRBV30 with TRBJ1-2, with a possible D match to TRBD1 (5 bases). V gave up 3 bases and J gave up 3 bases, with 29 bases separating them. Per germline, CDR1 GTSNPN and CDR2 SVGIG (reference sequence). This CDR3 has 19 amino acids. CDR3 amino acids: CAWRPTFVGEQAPYYGYTF. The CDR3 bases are TGTGCCTGGAGACCGACATTTGTGGGAGAACAGGCTCCCTACTATGGCTACACCTTC.

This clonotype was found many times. CDR3: CASGLPLSMYGNEQFF. The CDR3, as DNA: TGTGCTAGTGGTTTGCCCCTGAGCATGTATGGCAATGAGCAGTTCTTC. The rearrangement uses TRBV12-5 and TRBJ2-1; D uncertain. The germline V gene encodes CDR1 LGHNT and CDR2 FRNRAP. The CDR3 covers 16 residues. V lost 2 bases, J lost 6 bases, and 17 bases lay in between.

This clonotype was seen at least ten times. The DNA for the CDR3 is TGTGCCAGCAGGAAGAGCGGGAGAATCGACGAGCAGTACTTC. This sequence encodes CASRKSGRIDEQYF. The V and J genes are TRBV6-2 or TRBV6-3 and TRBJ2-7; the match to TRBD2 covers 8 bases. CDR1 MNHEY and CDR2 SVGEGT come from the germline V gene. This CDR3 spans 14 amino acids. Unmatched junction bases numbered 9, after V lost 6 bases and J lost 5 bases.

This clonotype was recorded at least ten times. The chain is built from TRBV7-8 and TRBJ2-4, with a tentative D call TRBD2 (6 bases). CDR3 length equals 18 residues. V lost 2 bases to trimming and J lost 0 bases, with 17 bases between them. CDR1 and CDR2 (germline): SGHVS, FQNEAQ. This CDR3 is CASSLWRLGEVAKNIQYF. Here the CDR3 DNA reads TGTGCCAGCAGCTTATGGCGGCTGGGGGAGGTAGCCAAAAACATTCAGTACTTC.

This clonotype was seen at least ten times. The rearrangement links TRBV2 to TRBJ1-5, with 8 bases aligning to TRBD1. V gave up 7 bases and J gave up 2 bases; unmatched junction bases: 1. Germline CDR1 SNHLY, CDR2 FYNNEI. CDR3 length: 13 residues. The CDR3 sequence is CASMGQGNQPQHF. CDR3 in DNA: TGTGCCAGCATGGGACAGGGCAATCAGCCCCAGCATTTT.

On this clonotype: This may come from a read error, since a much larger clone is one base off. CDR3 in amino acids: CSASRGSDQPQHF. The CDR3 bases are TGCAGTGCTAGTCGAGGGTCCGATCAGCCCCAGCATTTT. This chain uses TRBV20-1 with TRBJ1-5; D is undetermined. Germline CDR1 is DFQATT and CDR2 is SNEGSKA (reference sequence). This CDR3 has 13 residues. Between the trimmed V and J ends, which lost 3 bases and 5 bases, there was a span of 11 bases.

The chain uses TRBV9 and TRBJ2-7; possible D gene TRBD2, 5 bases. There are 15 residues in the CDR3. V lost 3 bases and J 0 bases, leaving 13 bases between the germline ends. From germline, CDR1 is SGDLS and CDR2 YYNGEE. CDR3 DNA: TGTGCCAGCAGCGCCCACCCTGGGAGCTCCTACGAGCAGTACTTC. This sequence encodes CASSAHPGSSYEQYF.

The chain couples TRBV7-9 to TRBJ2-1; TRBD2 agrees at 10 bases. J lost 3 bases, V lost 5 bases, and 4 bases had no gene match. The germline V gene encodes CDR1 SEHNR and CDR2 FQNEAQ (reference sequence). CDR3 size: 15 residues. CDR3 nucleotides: TGTGCCAGCAGCCCCCTAGCGGGGGACTACAATGAGCAGTTCTTC. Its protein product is CASSPLAGDYNEQFF.

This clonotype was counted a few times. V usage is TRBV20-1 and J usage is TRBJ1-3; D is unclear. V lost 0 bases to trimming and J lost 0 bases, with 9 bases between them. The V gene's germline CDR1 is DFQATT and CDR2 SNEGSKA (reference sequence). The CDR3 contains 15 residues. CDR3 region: CSARDDVYSGNTIYF. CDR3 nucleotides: TGCAGTGCTAGAGATGACGTATACTCTGGAAACACCATATATTTT.

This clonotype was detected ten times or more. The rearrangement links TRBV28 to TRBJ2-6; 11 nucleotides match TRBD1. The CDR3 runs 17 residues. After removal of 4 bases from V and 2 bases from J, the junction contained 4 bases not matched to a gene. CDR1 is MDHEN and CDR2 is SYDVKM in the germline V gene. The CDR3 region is CASSSSDRGPGANVLTF. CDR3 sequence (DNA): TGTGCCAGCAGTTCCTCGGACAGGGGGCCTGGGGCCAACGTCCTGACTTTC. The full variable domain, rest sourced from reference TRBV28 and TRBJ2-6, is DVKVTQSSRYLVKRTGEKVFLECVQDMDHENMFWYRQDPGLGLRLIYFSYDVKMKEKGDIPEGYSVSREKKERFSLILESASTNQTSMYLCASSSSDRGPGANVLTFGAGSRLTVL.

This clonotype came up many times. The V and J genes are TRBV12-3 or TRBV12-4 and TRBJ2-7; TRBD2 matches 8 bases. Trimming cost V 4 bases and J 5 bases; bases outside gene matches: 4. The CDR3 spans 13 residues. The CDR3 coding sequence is TGTGCCAGCAGTTGGACTAGCAAGCACGAGCAGTACTTC. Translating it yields CASSWTSKHEQYF.

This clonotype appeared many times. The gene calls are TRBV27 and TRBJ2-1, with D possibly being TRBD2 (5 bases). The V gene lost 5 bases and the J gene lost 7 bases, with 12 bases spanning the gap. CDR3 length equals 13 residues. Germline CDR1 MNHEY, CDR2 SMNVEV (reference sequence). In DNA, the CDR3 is TGTGCCAGCAGTGGTGCGAGGGAGAATGAGCAGTTCTTC. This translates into CASSGARENEQFF.

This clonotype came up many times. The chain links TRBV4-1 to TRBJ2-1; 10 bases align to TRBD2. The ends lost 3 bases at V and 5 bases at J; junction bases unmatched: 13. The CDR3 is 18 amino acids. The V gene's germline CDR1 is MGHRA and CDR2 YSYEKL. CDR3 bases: TGCGCCAGCAGCCATGGGCTAGCGGGAGCCCTCTCGGACAATGAGCAGTTCTTC. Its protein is CASSHGLAGALSDNEQFF.

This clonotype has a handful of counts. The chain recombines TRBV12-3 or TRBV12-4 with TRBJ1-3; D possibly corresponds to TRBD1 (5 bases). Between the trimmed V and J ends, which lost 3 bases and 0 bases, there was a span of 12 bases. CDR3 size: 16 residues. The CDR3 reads CASSFGTPNSGNTIYF. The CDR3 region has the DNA TGTGCCAGCAGTTTCGGGACTCCCAACTCTGGAAACACCATATATTTT.

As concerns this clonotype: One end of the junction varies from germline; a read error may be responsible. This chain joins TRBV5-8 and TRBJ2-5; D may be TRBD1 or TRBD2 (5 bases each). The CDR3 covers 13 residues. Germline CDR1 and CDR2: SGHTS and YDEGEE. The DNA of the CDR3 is TGTGCCAGCAGCATGACGGGGCAAGAGGCCCAGTACTTC. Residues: CASSMTGQEAQYF.

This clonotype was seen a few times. For the CDR3, the DNA is TGTGCCACCGCCAGGGACAGGGGGCTCGGTCAGCCCCAGCATTTT. This translates into CATARDRGLGQPQHF. The V gene is TRBV15, the J gene TRBJ1-5; the match to TRBD1 covers 12 bases. The CDR3 sequence is 15 residues long. Germline CDR1 and CDR2: LNHNV and YYDKDF (reference sequence). Losses at the gene ends were 8 bases for V and 6 bases for J; bases not matched to a gene: 8. Supplemented by reference TRBV15 and TRBJ1-5, the full variable domain reads DAMVIQNPRYQVTQFGKPVTLSCSQTLNHNVMYWYQQKSSQAPKLLFHYYDKDFNNEADTPDNFQSRRPNTSFCFLDIRSPGLGDTAMYLCATARDRGLGQPQHFGDGTRLSIL.

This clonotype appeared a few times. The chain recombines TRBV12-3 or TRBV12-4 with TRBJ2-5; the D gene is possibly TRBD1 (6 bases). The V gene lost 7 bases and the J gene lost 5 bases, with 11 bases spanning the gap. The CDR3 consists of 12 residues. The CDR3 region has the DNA TGTGCCAGCAAACAGGGTGGGGAGACCCAGTACTTC. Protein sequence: CASKQGGETQYF.

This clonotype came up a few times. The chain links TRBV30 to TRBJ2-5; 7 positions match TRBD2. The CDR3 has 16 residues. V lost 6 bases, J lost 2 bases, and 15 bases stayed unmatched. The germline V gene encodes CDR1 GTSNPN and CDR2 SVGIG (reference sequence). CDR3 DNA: TGTGCCTGCCACGTTGCGGGGGACGGGAAGCAAGAGACCCAGTACTTC. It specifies CACHVAGDGKQETQYF. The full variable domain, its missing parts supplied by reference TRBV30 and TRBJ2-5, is SQTIHQWPATLVQPVGSPLSLECTVEGTSNPNLYWYRQAAGRGLQLLFYSVGIGQISSEVPQNLSASRPQDRQFILSSKKLLLSDSGFYLCACHVAGDGKQETQYFGPGTRLLVL.

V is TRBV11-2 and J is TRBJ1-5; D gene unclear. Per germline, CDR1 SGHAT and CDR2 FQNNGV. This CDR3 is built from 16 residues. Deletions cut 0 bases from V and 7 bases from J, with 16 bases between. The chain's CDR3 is CASSLDNVGIKQPQHF. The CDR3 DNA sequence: TGTGCCAGCAGCTTAGATAATGTGGGTATTAAACAGCCCCAGCATTTT.

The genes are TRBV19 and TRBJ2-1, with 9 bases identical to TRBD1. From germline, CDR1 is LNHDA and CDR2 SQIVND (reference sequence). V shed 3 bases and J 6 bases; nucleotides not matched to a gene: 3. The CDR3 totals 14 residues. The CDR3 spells CASSITGGFNEQFF. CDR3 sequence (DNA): TGTGCCAGTAGTATCACAGGGGGCTTCAATGAGCAGTTCTTC.

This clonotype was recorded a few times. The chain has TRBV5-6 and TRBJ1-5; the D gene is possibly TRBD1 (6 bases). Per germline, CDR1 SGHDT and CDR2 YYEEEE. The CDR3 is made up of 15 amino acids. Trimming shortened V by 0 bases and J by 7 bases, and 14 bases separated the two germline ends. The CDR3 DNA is TGTGCCAGCAGCTTGGGAGGGGGGGGACACCAGCCCCAGCATTTT. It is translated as CASSLGGGGHQPQHF.

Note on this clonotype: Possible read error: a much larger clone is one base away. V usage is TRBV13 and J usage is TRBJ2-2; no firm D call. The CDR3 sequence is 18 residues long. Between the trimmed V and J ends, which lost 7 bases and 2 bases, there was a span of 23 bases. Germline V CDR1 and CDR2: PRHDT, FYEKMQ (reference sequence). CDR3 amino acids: CASTFLMLPPSNTGELFF. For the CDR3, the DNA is TGTGCCAGCACATTTTTGATGTTGCCCCCTTCAAACACCGGGGAGCTGTTTTTT.

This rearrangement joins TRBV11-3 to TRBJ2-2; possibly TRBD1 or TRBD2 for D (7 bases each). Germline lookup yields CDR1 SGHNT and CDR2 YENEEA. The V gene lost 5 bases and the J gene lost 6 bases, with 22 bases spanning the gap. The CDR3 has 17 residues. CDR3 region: CASSPGAGGERAGELFF. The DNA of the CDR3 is TGTGCCAGCAGCCCAGGAGCAGGGGGGGAAAGGGCCGGGGAGCTGTTTTTT. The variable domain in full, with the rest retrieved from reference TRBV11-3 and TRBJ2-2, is EAGVVQSPRYKIIEKKQPVAFWCNPISGHNTLYWYLQNLGQGPELLIRYENEEAVDDSQLPKDRFSAERLKGVDSTLKIQPAELGDSAVYLCASSPGAGGERAGELFFGEGSRLTVL.

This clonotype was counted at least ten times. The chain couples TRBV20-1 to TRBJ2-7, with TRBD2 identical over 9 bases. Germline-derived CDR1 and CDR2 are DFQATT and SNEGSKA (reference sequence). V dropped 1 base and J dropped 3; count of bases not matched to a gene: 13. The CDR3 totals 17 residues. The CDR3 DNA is TGCAGTGCTAGAGTGCCCGGTGGGGTAGCGGGAGACTACGAGCAGTACTTC. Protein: CSARVPGGVAGDYEQYF.

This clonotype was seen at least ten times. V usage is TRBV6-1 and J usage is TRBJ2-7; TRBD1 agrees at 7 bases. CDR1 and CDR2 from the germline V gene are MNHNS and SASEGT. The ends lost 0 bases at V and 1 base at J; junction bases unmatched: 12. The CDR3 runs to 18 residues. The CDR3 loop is CASSEAPTGLGPSYEQYF. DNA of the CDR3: TGTGCCAGCAGTGAAGCCCCGACAGGGTTGGGACCTTCCTACGAGCAGTACTTC.

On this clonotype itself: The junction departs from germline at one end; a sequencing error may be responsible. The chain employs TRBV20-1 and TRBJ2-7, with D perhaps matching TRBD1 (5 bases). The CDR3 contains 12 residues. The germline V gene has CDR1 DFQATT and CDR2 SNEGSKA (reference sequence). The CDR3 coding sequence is TGCAGCGCTAGGCGACAGTACAATGAGCAGTACTTC. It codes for CSARRQYNEQYF.

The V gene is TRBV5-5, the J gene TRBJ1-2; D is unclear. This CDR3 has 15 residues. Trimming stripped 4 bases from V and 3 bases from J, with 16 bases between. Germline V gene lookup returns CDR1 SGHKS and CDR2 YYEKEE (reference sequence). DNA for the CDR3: TGTGCCAGCAGCCCGAGGGCAGACCACTACTATGGCTACACCTTC. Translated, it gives CASSPRADHYYGYTF.

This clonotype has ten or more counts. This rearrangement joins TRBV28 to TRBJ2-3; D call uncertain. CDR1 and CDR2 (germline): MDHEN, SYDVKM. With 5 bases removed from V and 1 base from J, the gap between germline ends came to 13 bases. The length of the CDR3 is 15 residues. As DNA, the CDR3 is TGTGCCAGCAGTCCCGGTGTGATAGGCACAGATACGCAGTATTTT. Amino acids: CASSPGVIGTDTQYF.